This T cell receptor beta chain appears in the sequencing data of a study of T cells in Graves' hyperthyroidism and ophthalmopathy (dated by TCRdb to between 2018 and 2021). About the investigation overall: Peripheral blood samples were taken at initial diagnosis, before any treatment was given. Prospective prediction of ophthalmopathy was tested in an independent validation cohort consisting of some 18 hyperthyroidism patients and approximately 16 patients who later progressed to ophthalmopathy. The roughly 100 discovery patients were divided at random into training and test sets in a 7:3 ratio. TCR Vbeta CDR3 sequencing of fewer than 150 peripheral blood samples (43 ophthalmopathy, roughly 72 hyperthyroidism and around 17 progressor patients) is reported in the paper. In addition, the study compared T-cell repertoires in thyroid tissue and in blood from roughly 6 Graves' hyperthyroidism patients. After sampling, hyperthyroidism patients received methimazole starting at 30 mg daily, and ophthalmopathy patients received high-dose intravenous methylprednisolone. To identify distinguishing TCR V-J signatures, a discovery cohort of roughly 100 patients was used, comprising 43 with Graves' ophthalmopathy and 57 with stable Graves' hyperthyroidism. What the authors observed across the whole study: Ophthalmopathy was separated from stable hyperthyroidism by a 13 V-J signature model, with about 88% sensitivity and approximately 81% specificity obtained in cross-validation and 80%/75% obtained in testing. No statistical method was used to fix the sample size in advance, and group allocation was not hidden from the investigators. In validation, the model predicted progression to ophthalmopathy with 65% to 71% sensitivity and 72.22% specificity, a median of 6.5 months before onset. Most expanded thyroid clonotypes (frequency above 0.001) were also detected in blood, a finding suggesting that blood repertoires may reflect thyroid immune responses.

The TCR beta CDR3 regions were amplified from the RNA transcripts. For the first round of RT-PCR on the TCR CDR3, the HTBI primer set was used together with the Qiagen OneStep RT-PCR kit. A second multiplex PCR round built the libraries, followed by size selection and purification. Paired-end sequencing of the libraries was performed with 100 bp reads on an Illumina HiSeq2000. Processing in the source paper ran as follows. Raw data were processed with SOAPnuke, discarding reads with adapters, uncalled bases, mean Phred below 15, or no exact constant-primer or identifier match. COPE v1.2.5 was used to merge the high-quality paired reads, and each unique nucleotide sequence was defined as a clonotype. MiTCR v1.1 was used to align the clonotypes against IMGT TRBV, TRBD and TRBJ reference segments. Only V-J combinations with frequency above 0.0001, covering about 99% of repertoires, were analysed. A TCS score was defined as the ratio of F50 (clonal expansion) to E x V (chaos), with BLOSUM62-based TCRdist applied between CDR3 peptides within each V-J. Welch's t-statistics and random forest reduced roughly 530 V-J features to 10 to 15, which were used in a naive Bayes classifier (R e1071). Thyroid-blood repertoire similarity was quantified with the Morisita-Horn index. TCRdb redid the processing of the public reads, applying fastp at Q25 and MiXCR, and retained in-frame beta chains. Entries are consolidated by CDR3 protein sequence, retaining the most common genes and DNA. The V and J calls shown here were made by TCRdb, not taken from the authors' results. This sample comprises around 760,000 distinct CDR3 sequences, approximately 40% of them detected only once. The leading ten clones occupy around 31% of the sample.

Graves' hyperthyroidism was defined as stable when no progression to ophthalmopathy occurred over 18 months of follow-up. The hyperthyroidism patients were between 18 and 65 years old and newly diagnosed, with a disease duration of less than 2 months. The study excluded patients with uncontrolled infections, other autoimmune diseases, pregnancy or lactation. Diagnoses were established on the basis of clinical symptoms, serum thyroxine and TRAb, thyroid ultrasound, and orbital computed tomography. PBMCs were separated from approximately 10 ml of fresh peripheral blood using Ficoll-Paque density gradient centrifugation. Trizol reagent was used to extract total RNA, and RNA quality was then checked on an Agilent 2100 Bioanalyzer. This clonotype was seen more than once but under ten times. It lacks a known antigen. Base quality data are lacking; no much larger clone is found one base away. Trimming at the junction amounts to 0 bases on V and 10 bases on J, and the germline ends lie 13 bases apart. Measured from the cysteine to the phenylalanine, the CDR3 is 15 residues long. This entry keeps only the CDR3 DNA: 45 bases, framed from base 1. CDR1 and CDR2 were assigned from the germline V gene as MNHEY and SVGAGI.

The chain couples TRBV6-5 to TRBJ1-6, with an unclear D gene assignment. Sequencing was done on a sample of blood. The clonotype originates from a woman aged 40 to 55 with Graves' hyperthyroidism. The CDR3: CASSYSNRIWSPLHF. The DNA sequence is given as TGTGCCAGCAGTTACTCTAACAGAATATGGTCACCCCTCCACTTT.